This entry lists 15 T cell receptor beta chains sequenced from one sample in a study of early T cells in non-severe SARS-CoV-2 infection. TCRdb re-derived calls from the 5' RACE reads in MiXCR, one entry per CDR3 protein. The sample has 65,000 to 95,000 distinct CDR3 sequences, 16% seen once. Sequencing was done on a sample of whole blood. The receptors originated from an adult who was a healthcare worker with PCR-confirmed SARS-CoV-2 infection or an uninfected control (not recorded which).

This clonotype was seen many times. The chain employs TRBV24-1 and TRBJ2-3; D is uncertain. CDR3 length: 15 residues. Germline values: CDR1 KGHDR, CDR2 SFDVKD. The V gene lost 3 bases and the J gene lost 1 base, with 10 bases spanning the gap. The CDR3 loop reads CATSDLGIGTDTQYF. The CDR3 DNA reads TGTGCCACCAGTGATCTAGGGATAGGCACAGATACGCAGTATTTT.

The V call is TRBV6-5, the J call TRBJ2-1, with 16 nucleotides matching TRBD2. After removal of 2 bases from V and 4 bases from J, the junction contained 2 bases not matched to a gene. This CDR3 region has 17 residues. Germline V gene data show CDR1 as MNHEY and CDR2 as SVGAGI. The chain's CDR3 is CASSYRGLAGGYNEQFF. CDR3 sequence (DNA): TGTGCCAGCAGTTACCGGGGACTAGCGGGAGGGTACAATGAGCAGTTCTTC.

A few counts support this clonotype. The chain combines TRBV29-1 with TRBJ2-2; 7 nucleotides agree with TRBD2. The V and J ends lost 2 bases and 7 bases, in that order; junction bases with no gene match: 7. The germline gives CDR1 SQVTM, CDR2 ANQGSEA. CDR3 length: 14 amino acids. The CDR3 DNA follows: TGCAGCGTTGAAATACGCCGGGGGGACGGGGAGCTGTTTTTT. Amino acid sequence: CSVEIRRGDGELFF.

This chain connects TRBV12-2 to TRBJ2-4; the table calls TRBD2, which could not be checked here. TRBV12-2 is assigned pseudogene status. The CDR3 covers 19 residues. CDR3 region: CASHSLSSGGAETKNIQYF. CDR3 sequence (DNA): TGTGCAAGTCACTCACTCTCGAGCGGGGGGGCCGAGACCAAAAACATTCAGTACTTC.

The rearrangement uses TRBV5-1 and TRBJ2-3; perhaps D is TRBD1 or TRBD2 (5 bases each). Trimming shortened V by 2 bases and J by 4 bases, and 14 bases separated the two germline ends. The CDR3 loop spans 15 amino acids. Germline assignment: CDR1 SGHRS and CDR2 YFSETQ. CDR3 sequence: CASSFAGTGPDTQYF. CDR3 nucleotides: TGCGCCAGCAGCTTCGCCGGGACCGGCCCAGATACGCAGTATTTT.

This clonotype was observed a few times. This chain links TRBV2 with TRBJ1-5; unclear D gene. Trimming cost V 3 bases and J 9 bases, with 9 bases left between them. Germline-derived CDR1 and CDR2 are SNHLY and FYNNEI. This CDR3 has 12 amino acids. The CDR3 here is CASSDGGRPQHF. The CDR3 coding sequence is TGTGCCAGCAGTGACGGCGGGAGGCCCCAGCATTTT. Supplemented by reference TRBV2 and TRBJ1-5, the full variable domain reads EPEVTQTPSHQVTQMGQEVILRCVPISNHLYFYWYRQILGQKVEFLVSFYNNEISEKSEIFDDQFSVERPDGSNFTLKIRSTKLEDSAMYFCASSDGGRPQHFGDGTRLSIL.

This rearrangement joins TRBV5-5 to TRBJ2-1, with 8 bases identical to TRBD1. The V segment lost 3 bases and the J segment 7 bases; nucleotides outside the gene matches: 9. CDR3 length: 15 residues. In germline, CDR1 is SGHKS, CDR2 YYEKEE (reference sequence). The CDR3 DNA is TGTGCCAGCAGCTCAGGGGACAGGACTGGGAATGAGCAGTTCTTC. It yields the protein CASSSGDRTGNEQFF.

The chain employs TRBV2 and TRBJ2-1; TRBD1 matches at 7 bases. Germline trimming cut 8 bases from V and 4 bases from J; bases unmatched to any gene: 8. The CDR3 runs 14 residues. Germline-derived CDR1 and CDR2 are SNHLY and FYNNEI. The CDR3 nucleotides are TGTGCCAGCCATCACGGGACAGTATACAATGAGCAGTTCTTC. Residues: CASHHGTVYNEQFF.

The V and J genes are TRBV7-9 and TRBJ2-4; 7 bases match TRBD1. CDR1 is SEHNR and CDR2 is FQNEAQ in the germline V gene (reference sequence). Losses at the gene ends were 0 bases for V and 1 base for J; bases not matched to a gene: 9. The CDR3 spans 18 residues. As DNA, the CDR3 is TGTGCCAGCAGCTTAGCCCTGACAGGGAGAGAGGCCAAAAACATTCAGTACTTC. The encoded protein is CASSLALTGREAKNIQYF.

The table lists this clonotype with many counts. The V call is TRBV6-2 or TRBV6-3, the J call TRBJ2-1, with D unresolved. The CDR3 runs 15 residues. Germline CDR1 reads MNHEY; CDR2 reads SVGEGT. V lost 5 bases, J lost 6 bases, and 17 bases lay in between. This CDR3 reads CASSQRLDTLNEQFF. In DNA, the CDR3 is TGTGCCAGCAGTCAGAGGCTAGATACCCTCAATGAGCAGTTCTTC.

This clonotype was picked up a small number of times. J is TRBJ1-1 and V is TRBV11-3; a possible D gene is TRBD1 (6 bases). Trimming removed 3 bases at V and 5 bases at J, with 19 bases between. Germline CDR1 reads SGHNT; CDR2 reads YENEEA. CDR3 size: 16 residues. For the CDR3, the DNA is TGTGCCAGCAGCTTTCCCCCCGGGGGGGCGAATACTGAAGCTTTCTTT. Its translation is CASSFPPGGANTEAFF.

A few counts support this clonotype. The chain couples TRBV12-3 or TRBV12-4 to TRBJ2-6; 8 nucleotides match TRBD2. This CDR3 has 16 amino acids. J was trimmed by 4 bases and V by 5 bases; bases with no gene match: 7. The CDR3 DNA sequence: TGTGCCAGCAGTCACGGGGGGGCTACGGGGGCCAACGTCCTGACTTTC. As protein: CASSHGGATGANVLTF.

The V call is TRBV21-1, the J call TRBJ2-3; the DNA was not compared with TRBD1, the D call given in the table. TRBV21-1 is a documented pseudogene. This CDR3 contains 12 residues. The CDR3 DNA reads TGTGCCAGCGTCAGGGCTAGGTCTACGCAGTATTTT. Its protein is CASVRARSTQYF.

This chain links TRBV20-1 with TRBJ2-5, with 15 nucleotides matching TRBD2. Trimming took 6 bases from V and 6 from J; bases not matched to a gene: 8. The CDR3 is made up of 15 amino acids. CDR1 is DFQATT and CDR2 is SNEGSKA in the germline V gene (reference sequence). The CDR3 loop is CSAIQGLAGGKTQYF. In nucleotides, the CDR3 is TGCAGTGCAATACAGGGACTAGCGGGGGGTAAGACCCAGTACTTC.

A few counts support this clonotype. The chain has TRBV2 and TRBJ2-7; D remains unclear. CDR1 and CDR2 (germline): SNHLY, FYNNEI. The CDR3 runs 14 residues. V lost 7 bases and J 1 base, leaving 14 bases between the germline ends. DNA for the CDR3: TGTGCCAGCAAAGCTAGTTTGAATTCCTACGAGCAGTACTTC. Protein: CASKASLNSYEQYF. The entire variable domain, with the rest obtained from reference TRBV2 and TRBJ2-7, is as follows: EPEVTQTPSHQVTQMGQEVILRCVPISNHLYFYWYRQILGQKVEFLVSFYNNEISEKSEIFDDQFSVERPDGSNFTLKIRSTKLEDSAMYFCASKASLNSYEQYFGPGTRLTVT.